This passage covers 8 T cell receptor beta chains from one sample sequenced in a study of cytomegalovirus exposure and HLA in healthy donors. Both 60 Vbeta primers and 13 Jbeta primers went into the PCR. Here immunoSEQ multiplex PCR was the method, and the copy in TCRdb shows in-frame clones only, minus some. The sample lists under 250,000 clones; about 80% were seen once. The source material was PBMCs. The receptor source for this set is a woman aged 30 to 39 in good health and CMV-seronegative.

This chain uses TRBV2 with TRBJ2-5; TRBD1 might be the D (6 bases). Looked up from germline, CDR1 is SNHLY and CDR2 is FYNNEI. Trimming cost V 7 bases and J 1 base, with 10 bases left between them. This CDR3 is 13 amino acids long. This chain's CDR3 is CASIRGSQETQYF. CDR3 nucleotides: TGTGCCAGCATCAGGGGTTCCCAAGAGACCCAGTACTTC.

This clone was detected a few times. The chain couples TRBV5-1 to TRBJ1-1; 9 positions match TRBD1. Unmatched junction bases numbered 4, after V lost 3 bases and J lost 7 bases. This CDR3 is 13 amino acids long. Germline CDR1 is SGHRS and CDR2 is YFSETQ. CDR3 sequence: CASSSGQGFEAFF. The DNA of the CDR3 is TGCGCCAGCAGCTCGGGACAGGGTTTTGAAGCTTTCTTT.

The chain is built from TRBV2 and TRBJ2-7; tentative D call: TRBD1 (6 bases). V was pared by 7 bases and J by 6 bases, with 22 bases between. The CDR3 contains 15 residues. Germline CDR1 is SNHLY and CDR2 is FYNNEI. DNA of the CDR3: TGTGCCAGCAAGAAACTATCTCCCAGGGGTGGCGAGCAGTACTTC. Protein sequence: CASKKLSPRGGEQYF.

The rearrangement joins TRBV2 to TRBJ2-7; 8 bases agree with TRBD1. V was pared by 0 bases and J by 6 bases, with 7 bases of the junction left unmatched. Germline assignment: CDR1 SNHLY and CDR2 FYNNEI. This CDR3 is 15 amino acids long. The CDR3 sequence is CASSEASTGGIEQYF. As DNA, the CDR3 is TGTGCCAGCAGTGAAGCGTCCACAGGGGGGATCGAGCAGTACTTC.

This clone occurred a few times. V is TRBV4-1 and J is TRBJ2-3, with unresolved D. This CDR3 region has 14 residues. With 2 bases removed from V and 4 bases from J, the gap between germline ends came to 10 bases. CDR1 is MGHRA and CDR2 is YSYEKL in the germline V gene. CDR3 in DNA: TGCGCCAGCAGCCAATGGCCCCCCCCAGATACGCAGTATTTT. It specifies CASSQWPPPDTQYF.

Written as DNA, the CDR3 is TGTGCCAGCAGCTTCACTGGGACAGGGGCCTACGAGCAGTACTTC. It encodes CASSFTGTGAYEQYF. V is TRBV13 and J is TRBJ2-5, with TRBD1 matching 10 bases. With the DNA end fitting TRBJ2-7 better, the J assignment may be wrong. The CDR3 has 15 amino acids. Per the germline V gene, CDR1 is PRHDT and CDR2 is FYEKMQ (reference sequence).

J is TRBJ2-3 and V is TRBV2; D possibly corresponds to TRBD1 (6 bases). V dropped 5 bases and J dropped 3 bases, with 12 bases sitting between them. Germline V gene sequence: CDR1 SNHLY, CDR2 FYNNEI. This CDR3 has 14 amino acids. CDR3 amino acids: CASSYRVGTDTQYF. DNA of the CDR3: TGTGCCAGCAGTTACAGGGTTGGGACAGATACGCAGTATTTT.

The count of this clone is one. The chain uses TRBV5-6 and TRBJ2-1; 7 bases line up with TRBD2. Germline CDR1 SGHDT, CDR2 YYEEEE. V lost 0 bases, J lost 1 base, and 4 bases stayed unmatched. The CDR3 is 16 amino acids. The CDR3 is CASSLAWRGSYNEQFF. As DNA, the CDR3 is TGTGCCAGCAGCTTGGCTTGGCGGGGGTCCTACAATGAGCAGTTCTTC.